Detailed here is one TCR beta chain. Sample time point: pretreatment peripheral blood. The sample originates from a study of PD-L1 blockade in urothelial cancer. The CDR3 length is 15 residues. The germline V gene encodes CDR1 SGHRS and CDR2 YFSETQ. V was shortened by 2 bases and J by 2 bases, with 13 bases between the two germline ends. TCRdb's copy holds only in-frame clones and misses some; the assay was immunoSEQ multiplex PCR. The sample holds roughly 55,000 clones, about 82% seen once. The sample here was PBMCs, taken around atezolizumab (anti-PD-L1) treatment. The TCR was taken from a man aged 60-69 years with urothelial cancer. The chain has TRBV5-1 and TRBJ2-5, with TRBD1 as a possible D gene (5 bases). The CDR3 nucleotides read TGCGCCAGCAGCTTAGACAGTATGATACAAGAGACCCAGTACTTC. Translated, it gives CASSLDSMIQETQYF.